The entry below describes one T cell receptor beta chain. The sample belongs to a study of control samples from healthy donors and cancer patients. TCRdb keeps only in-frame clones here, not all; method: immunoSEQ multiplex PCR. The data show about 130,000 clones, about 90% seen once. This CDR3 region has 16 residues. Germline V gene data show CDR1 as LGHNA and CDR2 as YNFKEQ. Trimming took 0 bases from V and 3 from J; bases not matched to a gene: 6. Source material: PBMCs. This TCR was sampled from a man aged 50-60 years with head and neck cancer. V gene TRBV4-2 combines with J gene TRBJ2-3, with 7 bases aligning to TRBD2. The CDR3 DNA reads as TGTGCCAGCAGCCAAGAACCGGGACTACCTACAGATACGCAGTATTTT. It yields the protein CASSQEPGLPTDTQYF.